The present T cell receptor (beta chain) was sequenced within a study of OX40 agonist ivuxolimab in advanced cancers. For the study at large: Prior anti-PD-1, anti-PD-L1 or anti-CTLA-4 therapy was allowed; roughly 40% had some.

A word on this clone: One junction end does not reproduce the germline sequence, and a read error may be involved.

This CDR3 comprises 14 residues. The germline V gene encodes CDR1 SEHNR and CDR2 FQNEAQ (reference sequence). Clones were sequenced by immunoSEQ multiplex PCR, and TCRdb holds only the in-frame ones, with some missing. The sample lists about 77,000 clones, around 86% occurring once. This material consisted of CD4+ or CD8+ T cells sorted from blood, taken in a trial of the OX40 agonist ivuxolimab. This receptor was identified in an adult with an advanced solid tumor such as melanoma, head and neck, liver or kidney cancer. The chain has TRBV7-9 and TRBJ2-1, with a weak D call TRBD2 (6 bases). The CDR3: CASSPRRGGEGTLF. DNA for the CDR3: TGTGCCAGCAGCCCCCGCCGGGGCGGGGAAGGTACGCTCTTC.